This T cell receptor beta chain was sequenced during a study of cytotoxic CD8 clonotypes in ibrutinib-treated CLL. Study as a whole: Partial response occurred in about 25 patients and complete response in 2; at median approximately 68 months, about 14 remained remitted and roughly 12 progressed. Overall study findings and caveats: Starting clonality was above that of age-matched healthy donors and tracked circulating CD8+ T-cell counts.

Concerning this clone itself: Its antigen is as yet unknown.

Clones were read by immunoSEQ multiplex PCR, and TCRdb kept only the in-frame ones, dropping some. Of around 76,000 clones listed, less than 90% were seen once; the top ten hold around 36%. The CDR3 is made up of 13 amino acids. CDR1 is MNHNS and CDR2 is SASEGT in the germline V gene. The V end was cut by 6 bases, the J end by 1 base, with 9 bases between. This chain links TRBV6-1 with TRBJ1-1; D is uncertain. The sequencing used PBMCs, collected after 24 months of ibrutinib treatment. The clonotype was recovered from a human donor with chronic lymphocytic leukemia. CDR3 protein: CASSRQTNTEAFF. The CDR3 coding sequence is TGTGCCAGCAGCCGGCAGACGAACACTGAAGCTTTCTTT.